This TCR beta chain comes out of a study of blood T cell repertoires in COVID-19. On the study more broadly: Acute-phase and convalescent COVID-19 samples originated in the United States, Italy and Spain. Sources were T cells, B-cell-depleted T cells, or PBMCs; the material itself was cDNA or gDNA.

Followed longitudinally, the Seattle patients had been enrolled during active infection. The CDR3 consists of 11 residues. The V gene lost 6 bases and the J gene lost 2 bases, with 5 bases spanning the gap. Germline-derived CDR1 and CDR2 are SNHLY and FYNNEI. In the source study's methods: Amplification with reference gene primers provided the estimates of nucleated cell counts. The repertoire was sequenced with immunoSEQ multiplex PCR; TCRdb's copy has only in-frame clones and lacks some. D and trimming come from the DNA, and the V and J calls and clone size come from that table. The table shows fewer than 200,000 clones, with approximately 86% occurring only once.

The gene calls are TRBV2 and TRBJ2-7; D unresolved. This receptor was obtained from a woman at least 80 years old with COVID-19, enrolled during active disease. Material for sequencing was peripheral blood. CDR3 protein: CASSVAYEQYF. The CDR3, as DNA: TGTGCCAGCAGCGTCGCCTACGAGCAGTACTTC.